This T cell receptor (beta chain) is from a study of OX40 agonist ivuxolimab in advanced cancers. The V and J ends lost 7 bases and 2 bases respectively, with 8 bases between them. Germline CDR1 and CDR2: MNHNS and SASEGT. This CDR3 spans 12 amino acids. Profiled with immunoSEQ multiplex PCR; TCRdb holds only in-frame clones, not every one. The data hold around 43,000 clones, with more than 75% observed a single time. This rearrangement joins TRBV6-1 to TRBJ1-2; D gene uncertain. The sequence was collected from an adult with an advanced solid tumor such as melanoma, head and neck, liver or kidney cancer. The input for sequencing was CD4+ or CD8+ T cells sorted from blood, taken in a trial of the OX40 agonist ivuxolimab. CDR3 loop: CASIDMNYGYTF. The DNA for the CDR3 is TGTGCCAGCATCGACATGAACTATGGCTACACCTTC.